This is a list of T cell receptor beta chains from one sample in a study of T cell repertoires in cytomegalovirus infection. TCRdb passed the reads through MiXCR, listing each CDR3 protein once. The sample records about 160,000 distinct CDR3 sequences, about a sixth being singletons. The material sequenced was CD8+ T cells from PBMCs. All receptors come from a human donor in good health (CMV status not recorded). Some clones in this sample may be carry-over from other donors' samples. CDR3s include the opening cysteine and the closing phenylalanine or tryptophan. Each record gives: J gene, D gene, V gene, clone size, CDR3 DNA, CDR3 protein. The D gene is left open where the match is weak. Clone size appears in some rows only: once, few, many, or a class for an expanded clone.

TRBJ2-7 | TRBD1 | TRBV7-9 | . | TGTGCCAGCAGCCCTTCAGGGGGTGTTGGGGACGAGCAGTACTTC | CASSPSGGVGDEQYF
TRBJ2-7 | TRBD1 | TRBV5-5 | few | TGTGCCAGCAGCTTGGTAGGGGGCAACGACGAGCAGTACTTC | CASSLVGGNDEQYF
TRBJ2-7 | TRBD2 | TRBV7-6 | . | TGTGCCAGCAGCTTAATGCTAGCGGCTTCCTACGAGCAGTACTTC | CASSLMLAASYEQYF
TRBJ2-3 | TRBD1 | TRBV5-5 | . | TGTGCCAGCAGCTTGGATAGGGGGCGACAAGATACGCAGTATTTT | CASSLDRGRQDTQYF
TRBJ2-1 | . | TRBV7-2 | few | TGTGCCAGCAGCACACCATATGGCGGGACAACCTTTGGGTCCTACAATGAGCAGTTCTTC | CASSTPYGGTTFGSYNEQFF
TRBJ2-3 | TRBD1 | TRBV2 | . | TGTGCCAGCAGTGAAGCAGGGGGCTCCCCAGATACGCAGTATTTT | CASSEAGGSPDTQYF
TRBJ2-5 | TRBD2 | TRBV29-1 | few | TGCAGCGTTGTTCCCCTAGCGGGAGGGGAGACCCAGTACTTC | CSVVPLAGGETQYF
TRBJ2-1 | . | TRBV5-1 | . | TGCGCCAGCAGCCTACGGGCTGACTTGAATGAGCAGTTCTTC | CASSLRADLNEQFF
TRBJ2-5 | TRBD2 | TRBV20-1 | few | TGCAGTGCTTTTAGCGGGAGGTCACAAGAGACCCAGTACTTC | CSAFSGRSQETQYF
TRBJ2-1 | . | TRBV7-9 | . | TGTGCCAGCACCCACGTGGGGGCCAGCTCCTACAATGAGCAGTTCTTC | CASTHVGASSYNEQFF
TRBJ2-7 | . | TRBV7-2 | many | TGTGCCAGCAGCGCCTGGGGGTCAACTAACGAGCAGTACTTC | CASSAWGSTNEQYF
TRBJ2-5 | . | TRBV28 | . | TGTGCCAGCAGTTTACCCAAATGGGTCCCCGGGAACCAAGAGACCCAGTACTTC | CASSLPKWVPGNQETQYF
TRBJ2-2 | . | TRBV7-3 | . | TGTGCCAGCAGCCCCCACACCGGGGAGCTGTTTTTT | CASSPHTGELFF
TRBJ2-5 | TRBD2 | TRBV24-1 | medium-sized | TGTGCCACCAGTGGAGCTAGCGGGAGTGAGACCCAGTACTTC | CATSGASGSETQYF
TRBJ2-7 | . | TRBV6-2/TRBV6-3 | . | TGTGCCAGCAGTCGACAAGAGAGCTCCTACGAGCAGTACTTC | CASSRQESSYEQYF
TRBJ2-7 | . | TRBV5-6 | few | TGTGCCAGCAGCCCCTGGGGTCCCCTCGAGCAGTACTTC | CASSPWGPLEQYF
TRBJ2-7 | . | TRBV5-1 | few | TGCGCCAGCAGCGACCAGGGATACGAGCAGTACTTC | CASSDQGYEQYF
TRBJ1-5 | . | TRBV28 | . | TGTGCCAGCACCACCCTCGGACAGACTGCAAATCAGCCCCAGCATTTT | CASTTLGQTANQPQHF
TRBJ2-7 | . | TRBV7-2 | few | TGTGCCAGCAGCTTAAAATCAGGGATCGAGCAGTACTTC | CASSLKSGIEQYF
TRBJ2-1 | . | TRBV28 | . | TGTGCCAGCACTCTGGACAGAAGAAGCTCCTATAATGAGCAGTTCTTC | CASTLDRRSSYNEQFF
TRBJ2-7 | . | TRBV7-6 | many | TGTGCCAGCAGCTTAGCTGAGCAGAACGAGCAGTACTTC | CASSLAEQNEQYF
TRBJ2-7 | . | TRBV7-8 | few | TGTGCCAGCGGGCCGCCCTACGAGCAGTACTTC | CASGPPYEQYF
TRBJ1-5 | . | TRBV7-8 | many | TGTGCCAGCAGCTTATTGGAGGAGTGGGGAAATCAGCCCCAGCATTTT | CASSLLEEWGNQPQHF
TRBJ2-1 | . | TRBV24-1 | few | TGTGCCACCAGTGACGGGAGCTCCTACAATGAGCAGTTCTTC | CATSDGSSYNEQFF
TRBJ1-5 | . | TRBV7-8 | many | TGTGCCAGCAGCGGCCGAGGGGGGGGCAATCAGCCCCAGCATTTT | CASSGRGGGNQPQHF
TRBJ2-1 | . | TRBV11-2 | . | TGTGCCAGCAGCTGGGGGGCGCGGGAGCAGTTCTTC | CASSWGAREQFF
TRBJ1-1 | . | TRBV29-1 | . | TGCAGCGTTGAAGATCAGGGCAACACTGAAGCTTTCTTT | CSVEDQGNTEAFF
TRBJ1-1 | . | TRBV7-2 | . | TGTGCCAGCAGCTTAGCGCCCCCCCCAGGGGACACTGAAGCTTTCTTT | CASSLAPPPGDTEAFF
TRBJ2-7 | . | TRBV7-2 | . | TGTGCCAGCAGCTACAAAACAGGGAAACGTTACGAGCAGTACTTC | CASSYKTGKRYEQYF
TRBJ2-2 | TRBD2 | TRBV4-1 | . | TGCGCCAGTGAGACTAGCGGGAGTAGAACCGGGGAGCTGTTTTTT | CASETSGSRTGELFF
TRBJ2-7 | . | TRBV28 | . | TGTGCCAGCAGTTTATCATGGGGCGCGGGGGAGCAGTACTTC | CASSLSWGAGEQYF
TRBJ2-1 | . | TRBV10-3 | . | TGTGCCATCAGTGAAAGGGGATTTACAGGGTCTGTTTCGAATGAGCAGTTCTTC | CAISERGFTGSVSNEQFF
TRBJ1-5 | . | TRBV7-8 | many | TGTGCCAGCAGCTTAAGCCGAGGAGATCAGCCCCAGCATTTT | CASSLSRGDQPQHF
TRBJ2-5 | . | TRBV7-9 | . | TGTGCCAGCAGCCTCCCAGGCAGAAACCAAGAGACCCAGTACTTC | CASSLPGRNQETQYF
TRBJ2-4 | . | TRBV7-2 | . | TGTGCCAGCAGCCCCGAGGTAGGGGGAAGAGCCAAAAACATTCAGTACTTC | CASSPEVGGRAKNIQYF
TRBJ2-2 | . | TRBV6-5 | few | TGTGCCAGCAGTTACTCTGGGTCGGGGGTTCGCGGCGGGGAGCTGTTTTTT | CASSYSGSGVRGGELFF
TRBJ2-6 | TRBD1 | TRBV12-3/TRBV12-4 | . | TGTGCCAGCAGTTTCAGTCCGGGACAGGGGATCACTGGGGCCAACGTCCTGACTTTC | CASSFSPGQGITGANVLTF
TRBJ2-7 | TRBD1 | TRBV7-3 | few | TGTGCCAGCAGTCAAGCCCCGGGACAGCAATACGAGCAGTACTTC | CASSQAPGQQYEQYF
TRBJ2-2 | TRBD1 | TRBV12-3/TRBV12-4 | few | TGTGCCAGCAGTTCCTCGGGACAGGGGAACACCGGGGAGCTGTTTTTT | CASSSSGQGNTGELFF
TRBJ2-1 | . | TRBV6-2/TRBV6-3 | few | TGTGCCAGCAGTTACGTGCCAGGGGTAGGGAATGAGCAGTTCTTC | CASSYVPGVGNEQFF
TRBJ1-2 | TRBD1 | TRBV7-9 | . | TGTGCCAGCAGCCCGACAGGGGATCATGGCTACACCTTC | CASSPTGDHGYTF
TRBJ2-1 | . | TRBV7-2 | few | TGTGCCAGCAGTCTCGATATCGGGGTTTACAATGAGCAGTTCTTC | CASSLDIGVYNEQFF
TRBJ1-2 | TRBD1 | TRBV7-9 | few | TGTGCCAGCAGCTTTGCGGACAGGAACTATGGCTACACCTTC | CASSFADRNYGYTF
TRBJ1-2 | TRBD1 | TRBV28 | . | TGTGCCAGCAGTTTATGGTCAGGGGGCAACTATGGCTACACCTTC | CASSLWSGGNYGYTF
TRBJ2-1 | TRBD2 | TRBV7-3 | few | TGTGCCAGCAGCTTAACGCCTAGCGGGAGATACAATGAGCAGTTCTTC | CASSLTPSGRYNEQFF
TRBJ2-7 | . | TRBV7-9 | . | TGTGCCAGCAGCTTGGGGGGACGCCCCCAGGACGAGCAGTACTTC | CASSLGGRPQDEQYF
TRBJ2-3 | . | TRBV12-3/TRBV12-4 | . | TGTGCCAGCAGTCCCGGGACTTCTAGTTGGGTCACAGATACGCAGTATTTT | CASSPGTSSWVTDTQYF
TRBJ2-5 | TRBD1 | TRBV11-2 | . | TGTGCCAGCAGCTTGGGGGGGACAGGGGATCAGTACTTC | CASSLGGTGDQYF
TRBJ2-1 | TRBD1 | TRBV2 | . | TGTGCCAGCAGCCCCGACAGGGGGCTCTACAATGAGCAGTTCTTC | CASSPDRGLYNEQFF
TRBJ2-3 | TRBD1 | TRBV6-8 | . | TGTGCCAGCAGACTGACAGGGGGGTCGACAGATACGCAGTATTTT | CASRLTGGSTDTQYF
TRBJ2-1 | . | TRBV28 | . | TGCTCCTACGGGTACAATGAGCAGTTCTTC | CSYGYNEQFF
TRBJ2-1 | TRBD2 | TRBV6-6 | . | TGTGCCAGCAGTCAGGGACTAGCGGGAGTCACGGTCGATGAGCAGTTCTTC | CASSQGLAGVTVDEQFF
TRBJ2-2 | . | TRBV11-2 | few | TGTGCCAGCAGCTTAAGGGGCGCATCCGGGGAGCTGTTTTTT | CASSLRGASGELFF
TRBJ2-2 | . | TRBV6-5 | . | TGTGCCAGCAGACGCCGGGACTCCAGGGGGACCGGGGAGCTGTTTTTT | CASRRRDSRGTGELFF
TRBJ1-1 | . | TRBV7-8 | many | TGTGCCAGCAGCCCGACATGGGGAGCTGAAGCTTTCTTT | CASSPTWGAEAFF